These 14 T cell receptor beta chains were all obtained from the same sample, sequenced in a study of T cell responses to AZD1222 COVID-19 vaccine. The table came from immunoSEQ multiplex PCR; TCRdb's copy has only in-frame clones and leaves some out. Among over 110,000 clones listed, 92% were seen once. Here the sequenced sample was peripheral blood, taken 28 days after the second AZD1222 dose. These receptors all come from an adult who received the AZD1222 COVID-19 vaccine.

CDR3 DNA: TGCGCCAGCAGCTTGAGGAGCGGCGGGGGAGATGAGCAGTTCTTC. It translates to CASSLRSGGGDEQFF. The gene calls are TRBV5-1 and TRBJ2-1, with 7 nucleotides matching TRBD2. The germline V gene has CDR1 SGHRS and CDR2 YFSETQ. The CDR3 spans 15 residues. Unmatched junction bases numbered 9, after V lost 1 base and J lost 8 bases.

The chain has TRBV9 and TRBJ2-2; D could derive from TRBD1 or TRBD2 (5 bases each). There are 15 residues in the CDR3. Deletions cut 0 bases from V and 4 bases from J, with 10 bases between. Germline assignment: CDR1 SGDLS and CDR2 YYNGEE. The DNA for the CDR3 is TGTGCCAGCAGCGTAGTGGGACGGGGCACCGGGGAGCTGTTTTTT. Protein sequence: CASSVVGRGTGELFF.

The chain employs TRBV5-5 and TRBJ1-1; a weak D match, TRBD1 (5 bases). CDR1 and CDR2 from the germline V gene are SGHKS and YYEKEE (reference sequence). CDR3 length: 14 amino acids. V shed 0 bases and J shed 5 bases, with 11 bases lying between them. This chain's CDR3 is CASSLAAWGTEAFF. In nucleotides, the CDR3 is TGTGCCAGCAGCTTGGCTGCCTGGGGGACTGAAGCTTTCTTT.

The chain has TRBV6-5 and TRBJ1-2; D call uncertain. The germline V and J ends were trimmed by 5 bases and 1 base, with 14 bases remaining between them. Germline V gene data show CDR1 as MNHEY and CDR2 as SVGAGI. This CDR3 spans 15 amino acids. As DNA, the CDR3 is TGTGCCAGCAGTCCGTCAGTTATTTATAACTATGGCTACACCTTC. This encodes CASSPSVIYNYGYTF.

The rearrangement links TRBV19 to TRBJ1-6; D is unclear. Trimming cost V 6 bases and J 0 bases, with 21 bases left between them. This CDR3 comprises 19 residues. Germline CDR1 is LNHDA and CDR2 is SQIVND (reference sequence). CDR3 sequence reads: CASRPADGQPSSYNSPLHF. DNA for the CDR3: TGTGCCAGTAGGCCCGCGGACGGGCAGCCCAGCTCCTATAATTCACCCCTCCACTTT.

The rearrangement links TRBV2 to TRBJ2-1; TRBD1 might be the D (5 bases). The germline V gene encodes CDR1 SNHLY and CDR2 FYNNEI. CDR3 length equals 16 residues. The V end lost 2 bases, the J end lost 8 bases, and 19 bases lay between the germline ends. CDR3 region: CASSERRTLAPHEQFF. The CDR3 coding sequence is TGTGCCAGCAGTGAAAGACGGACACTTGCCCCCCATGAGCAGTTCTTC.

This rearrangement joins TRBV14 to TRBJ2-6; maybe TRBD1 (5 bases). The CDR3 contains 15 residues. Per germline, CDR1 SGHDN and CDR2 FVKESK. Trimming pared 4 bases from V and 3 bases from J, leaving 10 bases between. The CDR3 loop is CASSPGRGGANVLTF. DNA of the CDR3: TGTGCCAGCAGCCCTGGAAGGGGTGGGGCCAACGTCCTGACTTTC.

The chain has TRBV18 and TRBJ1-3, with D unclear. Deletions cut 1 base from V and 0 bases from J, with 10 bases between. Per germline, CDR1 KGHSH and CDR2 LQKENI. This CDR3 has 16 residues. The CDR3 here is CASSPRTVASGNTIYF. The CDR3 DNA reads TGTGCCAGCTCACCACGGACGGTCGCCTCTGGAAACACCATATATTTT.

A few counts support this clone. The rearrangement joins TRBV6-1 to TRBJ2-6; 7 nucleotides match TRBD1. Germline trimming cut 3 bases from V and 0 bases from J; bases unmatched to any gene: 8. The CDR3 consists of 18 residues. Germline CDR1 is MNHNS and CDR2 is SASEGT. The CDR3 region has the DNA TGTGCCAGCAGTGACGGGACAGAGGGTAGCTCTGGGGCCAACGTCCTGACTTTC. Its protein is CASSDGTEGSSGANVLTF.

V usage is TRBV9 and J usage is TRBJ2-7; 7 bases are a match to TRBD2. The germline V gene encodes CDR1 SGDLS and CDR2 YYNGEE. V lost 4 bases to trimming and J lost 6 bases; unmatched junction nucleotides: 10. The CDR3 covers 14 residues. The CDR3 region is CASSRAGTIVEQYF. The CDR3 region has the DNA TGTGCCAGCAGCCGAGCGGGAACGATTGTCGAGCAGTACTTC. The entire variable domain, with the rest obtained from reference TRBV9 and TRBJ2-7, is as follows: DSGVTQTPKHLITATGQRVTLRCSPRSGDLSVYWYQQSLDQGLQFLIQYYNGEERAKGNILERFSAQQFPDLHSELNLSSLELGDSALYFCASSRAGTIVEQYFGPGTRLTVT.

V usage is TRBV6-1 and J usage is TRBJ1-4; no reliable D call. From germline, CDR1 is MNHNS and CDR2 SASEGT. Trimming took off 2 bases at V and 6 bases at J, with 7 bases between the two ends. The CDR3 is 13 amino acids. Here the CDR3 reads CASSEWRDEKLFF. DNA for the CDR3: TGTGCCAGCAGTGAATGGCGCGATGAAAAACTGTTTTTT.

The CDR3: CASSEALLGSYNEQFF. CDR3 coding DNA: TGTGCCAGCAGTGAAGCGCTCCTAGGATCCTACAATGAGCAGTTCTTC. The chain joins TRBV6-1 to TRBJ2-1; D is uncertain. V was pared by 0 bases and J by 1 base, with 10 bases between. CDR3 length: 16 residues. Germline CDR1 reads MNHNS; CDR2 reads SASEGT.

The chain carries TRBV11-2 and TRBJ2-1, with D perhaps matching TRBD2 (6 bases). This CDR3 spans 17 amino acids. Germline V lookup: CDR1 SGHAT, CDR2 FQNNGV. V was trimmed by 5 bases and J by 5 bases, leaving 22 bases between them. The CDR3 nucleotides read TGTGCCAGCAGCGCCCGCCGACTAGGTCGGAAGGACAATGAGCAGTTCTTC. Residues: CASSARRLGRKDNEQFF.

The CDR3 DNA follows: TGTGCCAGCTCACCCCCAGGGGTCTCTGAAGCTTTCTTT. Translating gives CASSPPGVSEAFF. The chain joins TRBV18 to TRBJ1-1; D may be TRBD1 (6 bases). Trimming stripped 3 bases from V and 6 bases from J, with 11 bases between. The CDR3 sequence is 13 residues long. In germline, CDR1 is KGHSH, CDR2 LQKENI.